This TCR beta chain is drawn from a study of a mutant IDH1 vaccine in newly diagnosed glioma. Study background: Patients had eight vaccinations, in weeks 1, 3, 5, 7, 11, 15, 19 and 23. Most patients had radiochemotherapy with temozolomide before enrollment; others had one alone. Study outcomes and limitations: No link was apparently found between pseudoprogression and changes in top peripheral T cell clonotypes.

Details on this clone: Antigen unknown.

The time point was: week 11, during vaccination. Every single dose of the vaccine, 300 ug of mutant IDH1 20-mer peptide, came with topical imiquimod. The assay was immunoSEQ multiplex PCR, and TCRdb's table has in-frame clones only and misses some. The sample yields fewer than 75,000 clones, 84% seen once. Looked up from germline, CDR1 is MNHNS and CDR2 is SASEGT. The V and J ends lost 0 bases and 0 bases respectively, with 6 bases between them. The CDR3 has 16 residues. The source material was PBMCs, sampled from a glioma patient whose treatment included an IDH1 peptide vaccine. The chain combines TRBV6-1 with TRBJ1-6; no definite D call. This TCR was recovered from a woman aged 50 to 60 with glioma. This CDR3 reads CASSEATDSYNSPLHF. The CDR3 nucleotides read TGTGCCAGCAGTGAAGCAACCGACTCCTATAATTCACCCCTCCACTTT.